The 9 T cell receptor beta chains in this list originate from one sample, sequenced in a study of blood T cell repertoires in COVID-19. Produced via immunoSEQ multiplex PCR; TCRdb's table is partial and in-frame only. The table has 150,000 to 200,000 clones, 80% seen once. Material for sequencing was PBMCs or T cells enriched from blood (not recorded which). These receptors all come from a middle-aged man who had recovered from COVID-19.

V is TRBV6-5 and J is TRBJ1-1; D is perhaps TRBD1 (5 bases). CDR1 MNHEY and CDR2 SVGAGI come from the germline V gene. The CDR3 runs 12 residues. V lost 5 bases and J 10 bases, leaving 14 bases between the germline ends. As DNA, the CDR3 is TGTGCCAGCAGTCCCTCCCTGGGGGGAGCTTTCTTT. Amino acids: CASSPSLGGAFF.

CDR3 DNA: TGTGCTAGTGGTTTGGTGACGGGCGGGGAGCTGTTTTTT. Encoded protein: CASGLVTGGELFF. The chain joins TRBV12-5 to TRBJ2-2; D call uncertain. V was cut by 0 bases and J by 7 bases, with 6 bases left in between. CDR3 size: 13 residues. Germline values: CDR1 LGHNT, CDR2 FRNRAP.

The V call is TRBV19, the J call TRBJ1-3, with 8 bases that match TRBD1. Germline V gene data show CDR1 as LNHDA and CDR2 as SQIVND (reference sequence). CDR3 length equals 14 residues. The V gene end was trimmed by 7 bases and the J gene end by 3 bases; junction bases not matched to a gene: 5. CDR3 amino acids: CASIPRGLGNTIYF. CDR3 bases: TGTGCCAGTATTCCCAGGGGGCTTGGAAACACCATATATTTT.

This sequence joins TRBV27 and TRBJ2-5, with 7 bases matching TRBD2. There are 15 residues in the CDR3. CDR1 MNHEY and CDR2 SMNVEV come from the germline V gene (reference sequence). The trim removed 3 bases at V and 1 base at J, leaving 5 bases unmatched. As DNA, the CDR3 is TGTGCCAGCAGTTTGGTCGCTAGCGGCCAAGAGACCCAGTACTTC. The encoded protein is CASSLVASGQETQYF.

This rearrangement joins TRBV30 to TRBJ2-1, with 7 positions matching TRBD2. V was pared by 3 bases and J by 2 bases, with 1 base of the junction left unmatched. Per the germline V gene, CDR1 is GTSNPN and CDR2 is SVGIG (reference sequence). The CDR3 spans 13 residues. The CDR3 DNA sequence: TGTGCCTGGAGAAGCGGGGCCTACAATGAGCAGTTCTTC. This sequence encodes CAWRSGAYNEQFF.

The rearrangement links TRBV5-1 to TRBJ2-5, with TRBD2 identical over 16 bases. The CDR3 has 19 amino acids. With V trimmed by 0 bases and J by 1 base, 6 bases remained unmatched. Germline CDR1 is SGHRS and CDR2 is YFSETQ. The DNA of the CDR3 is TGCGCCAGCAGCTTGGCCGCGGGACTAGCGGGGGGGCTCCAAGAGACCCAGTACTTC. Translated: CASSLAAGLAGGLQETQYF.

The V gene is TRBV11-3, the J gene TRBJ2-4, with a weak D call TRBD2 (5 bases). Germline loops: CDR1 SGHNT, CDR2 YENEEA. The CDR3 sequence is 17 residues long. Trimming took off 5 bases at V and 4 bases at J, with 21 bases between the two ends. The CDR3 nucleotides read TGTGCCAGCAGCCCCCGCGGTTTCCAACCGGGGAAAAACATTCAGTACTTC. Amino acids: CASSPRGFQPGKNIQYF.

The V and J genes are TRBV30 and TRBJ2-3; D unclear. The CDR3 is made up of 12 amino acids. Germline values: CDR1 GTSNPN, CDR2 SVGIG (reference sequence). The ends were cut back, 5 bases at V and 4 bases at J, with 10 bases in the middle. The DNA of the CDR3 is TGTGCCTGGTCCACCAGCGCAGATACGCAGTATTTT. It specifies CAWSTSADTQYF.

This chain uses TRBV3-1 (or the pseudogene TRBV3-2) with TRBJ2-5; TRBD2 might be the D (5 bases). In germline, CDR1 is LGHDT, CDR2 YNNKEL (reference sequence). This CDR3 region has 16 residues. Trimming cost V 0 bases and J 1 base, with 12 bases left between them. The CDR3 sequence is CASSQDRTGFQETQYF. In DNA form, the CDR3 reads TGTGCCAGCAGCCAAGATCGTACGGGGTTCCAAGAGACCCAGTACTTC.